This is a list of T cell receptor beta chains from one sample in a study of cytomegalovirus exposure and HLA in healthy donors. TCRdb's copy holds only in-frame clones and misses some; the assay was immunoSEQ multiplex PCR. The sample holds some 180,000 clones, 87% seen once. The sample was PBMCs. These receptors were taken from a boy younger than 10 in good health and CMV-seronegative. Both conserved end residues are part of each CDR3. The D gene is left open where the match is weak. Where a row states a size, it is once, few, many or the class of an expanded clone; other rows omit it.

>TRBD1|TRBV5-1|NA|TRBJ1-2
CASSWQGGNYGYTF
TGCGCCAGCAGCTGGCAGGGGGGCAACTATGGCTACACCTTC
>NA|TRBV11-2|NA|TRBJ1-2
CASSLDPRNYGYTF
TGTGCCAGCAGCTTAGATCCCCGGAACTATGGCTACACCTTC
>NA|TRBV7-3|NA|TRBJ2-7
CASSPPGESEQYF
TGTGCCAGCAGTCCCCCGGGGGAGTCCGAGCAGTACTTC
>NA|TRBV10-3|NA|TRBJ2-2
CAISDVKDRDTGELFF
TGTGCCATCAGTGATGTTAAGGACAGAGACACCGGGGAGCTGTTTTTT
>TRBD2|TRBV27|NA|TRBJ2-1
CASRGTSRTGEQFF
TGTGCCAGCAGGGGGACTAGCCGGACTGGGGAGCAGTTCTTC
>TRBD2|TRBV5-4|once|TRBJ2-1
CASSAGLAGGGSYNEQFF
TGTGCCAGCAGCGCCGGACTAGCGGGGGGAGGGTCCTACAATGAGCAGTTCTTC
>NA|TRBV10-1|NA|TRBJ2-7
CASSESTGPYEQYF
TGCGCCAGCAGTGAGTCTACAGGACCATACGAGCAGTACTTC
>NA|TRBV20-1|NA|TRBJ1-1
CSASTSTEAFF
TGCAGTGCTTCCACCAGCACTGAAGCTTTCTTT
>TRBD2|TRBV5-4|NA|TRBJ2-1
CASSFRTSYNEQFF
TGTGCCAGCAGCTTCCGGACTAGCTACAATGAGCAGTTCTTC
>NA|TRBV7-9|NA|TRBJ2-1
CASSLEAANEQFF
TGTGCCAGCAGCTTGGAGGCAGCGAATGAGCAGTTCTTC
>NA|TRBV30|NA|TRBJ1-5
CAWSVHDGGGQPQHF
TGTGCCTGGAGTGTACATGATGGGGGAGGGCAGCCCCAGCATTTT
>NA|TRBV7-9|NA|TRBJ2-7
CASSPRVGGAYEQYF
TGTGCCAGCAGCCCGCGTGTCGGCGGGGCCTACGAGCAGTACTTC
>TRBD1|TRBV6-1|NA|TRBJ2-7
CASSPRDRPYEQYF
TGTGCCAGCAGTCCGAGGGACAGACCCTACGAGCAGTACTTC
>TRBD2|TRBV29-1|NA|TRBJ2-2
CSVLGGAQGSGSVAGELFF
TGCAGCGTTCTAGGGGGCGCACAAGGTAGCGGGAGTGTCGCCGGGGAGCTGTTTTTT
>NA|TRBV2|NA|TRBJ1-1
CASSESSTEAFF
TGTGCCAGCAGTGAATCCAGCACTGAAGCTTTCTTT
>TRBD2|TRBV5-4|NA|TRBJ2-3
CASSSPGLAATDTQYF
TGTGCCAGCAGCTCACCGGGACTAGCGGCCACAGATACGCAGTATTTT
>NA|TRBV19|NA|TRBJ2-5
CASTDTQGYRETQYF
TGTGCCAGTACCGACACGCAGGGTTATCGAGAGACCCAGTACTTC
>TRBD1|TRBV7-9|NA|TRBJ1-1
CASSLAQGTTEAFF
TGTGCCAGCAGCTTAGCACAGGGGACCACTGAAGCTTTCTTT
>NA|TRBV7-2|NA|TRBJ2-7
CASSWGLGPTYEQYF
TGTGCCAGCAGCTGGGGGCTAGGGCCAACCTACGAGCAGTACTTC
>NA|TRBV10-3|NA|TRBJ2-5
CAINDRGTQYF
TGTGCCATCAATGATCGGGGGACCCAGTACTTC
>NA|TRBV6-1|NA|TRBJ2-7
CASSEGHYEQYF
TGTGCCAGCAGTGAAGGACACTACGAGCAGTACTTC
>TRBD2|TRBV6-4|NA|TRBJ2-3
CASSVLAGTDTQYF
TGTGCCAGCAGTGTACTAGCGGGCACAGATACGCAGTATTTT